These 18 T cell receptor beta chains came from one sample sequenced in a study of post-analysis software for immune sequencing data. Overall study results and limits: TRBV5-6, TRBV5-1 and TRBV20-1 were among a handful of TRBV segments more frequent in patients than controls.

What these receptors recognize is not known. Unique molecular identifiers tagged the TCR beta cDNA libraries. TCRdb re-analysed the PCR reads in MiXCR, keeping a single row per CDR3 protein. Of hundreds of thousands of distinct CDR3 sequences in the sample, over 45% were seen once. The material sequenced was blood. The origin of the receptors is a girl aged 2-15 years with multiple sclerosis.

The chain links TRBV9 to TRBJ2-1, with a weak D call TRBD1 (6 bases). Germline V gene lookup returns CDR1 SGDLS and CDR2 YYNGEE. The CDR3 runs 20 residues. The V end was cut by 3 bases, the J end by 0 bases, with 25 bases between. This CDR3 is CASSEILAGQLRSSYNEQFF. Here the CDR3 DNA reads TGTGCCAGCAGCGAAATCTTGGCCGGACAGTTAAGAAGCTCCTACAATGAGCAGTTCTTC.

A remark on this clonotype: The junction departs from the called germline gene at one end, perhaps through a read error. This chain connects TRBV25-1 to TRBJ2-7, with D hard to call. From germline, CDR1 is MGHDK and CDR2 SYGVNS. The CDR3 runs to 13 residues. CDR3: CASREYTDYEQYF. CDR3 nucleotide sequence: TGTGCCAGCAGGGAATATACCGATTACGAGCAGTACTTC.

In its sample, this clonotype was seen a few times. CDR3 region: CAISSTSGSTDTQYF. The CDR3 DNA reads TGTGCCATCAGCTCGACTAGCGGTAGCACAGATACGCAGTATTTT. J is TRBJ2-3 and V is TRBV10-3; TRBD2 matches at 9 bases. CDR1 is ENHRY and CDR2 is SYGVKD in the germline V gene. Trimming cost V 6 bases and J 0 bases; bases outside gene matches: 4. This CDR3 comprises 15 residues.

V and J are TRBV4-3 and TRBJ2-5, with D maybe TRBD1 (5 bases). CDR1 is LGHNA and CDR2 is YSLEER in the germline V gene. Trimming removed 0 bases at V and 5 bases at J, with 13 bases between. The CDR3 extends over 15 amino acids. The DNA of the CDR3 is TGCGCCAGCAGCCAAGATGGGGCACATGCGGAGACCCAGTACTTC. This encodes CASSQDGAHAETQYF.

The V call is TRBV5-1, the J call TRBJ1-2, with a tentative D call TRBD1 (6 bases). Trimming pared 4 bases from V and 3 bases from J, leaving 16 bases between. The CDR3 consists of 15 residues. Germline lookup yields CDR1 SGHRS and CDR2 YFSETQ. CDR3 coding DNA: TGCGCCAGCAGCCGGGGGCCCAGGGAGGACTATGGCTACACCTTC. Translated, it gives CASSRGPREDYGYTF.

This sequence joins TRBV5-5 and TRBJ2-7, with D unresolved. In germline, CDR1 is SGHKS, CDR2 YYEKEE (reference sequence). The CDR3 length is 15 residues. Deletions cut 0 bases from V and 0 bases from J, with 10 bases between. The CDR3 protein is CASSLVWESSYEQYF. The DNA for the CDR3 is TGTGCCAGCAGCTTGGTATGGGAAAGCTCCTACGAGCAGTACTTC.

This chain connects TRBV16 to TRBJ1-1; D unresolved. In germline, CDR1 is KGHSY, CDR2 FQNENV. V lost 5 bases and J lost 10, with 14 bases in between. The CDR3 covers 12 residues. The CDR3 region is CASSDGSGIAFF. CDR3 nucleotide sequence: TGTGCCAGCAGCGACGGATCTGGGATAGCTTTCTTT.

The chain carries TRBV5-1 and TRBJ2-7; D is tentatively TRBD1 or TRBD2 (5 bases each). CDR1 SGHRS and CDR2 YFSETQ come from the germline V gene. This CDR3 comprises 14 residues. The V and J ends lost 4 bases and 6 bases respectively, with 17 bases between them. In nucleotides, the CDR3 is TGCGCCAGCAGCGCCTCGGGACCGTCTCGCGAGCAGTACTTC. Its protein is CASSASGPSREQYF.

This clonotype was seen just once. The chain is built from TRBV7-2 and TRBJ1-2; D ambiguous. CDR3 size: 15 residues. Germline assignment: CDR1 SGHTA and CDR2 FQGNSA. V lost 5 bases and J lost 2, with 15 bases in between. CDR3 protein: CASSPRDGLNYGYTF. CDR3 DNA sequence: TGTGCCAGCAGCCCTAGGGATGGACTGAACTATGGCTACACCTTC.

The chain couples TRBV15 to TRBJ1-2; D not certain. The ends were cut back, 1 base at V and 0 bases at J, with 9 bases in the middle. The germline CDR1 and CDR2 sequences are LNHNV and YYDKDF (reference sequence). The CDR3 runs 15 residues. The CDR3 nucleotides read TGTGCCACCAGCAGAGGAGGACCTGCTAACTATGGCTACACCTTC. Residues: CATSRGGPANYGYTF.

CDR3 protein: CASSQDPGAGNNYNEQFF. The CDR3 nucleotides read TGTGCCAGCAGCCAGGACCCGGGAGCGGGAAATAACTACAATGAGCAGTTCTTC. This chain links TRBV3-1 with TRBJ2-1, with 7 bases matching TRBD2. The germline CDR1 and CDR2 sequences are LGHDT and YNNKEL (reference sequence). The CDR3 runs 18 residues. The junction had 14 bases not matched to a gene; V was cut back by 3 bases and J by 3 bases.

The rearrangement links TRBV12-3 or TRBV12-4 to TRBJ2-5, with TRBD2 matching over 7 bases. The CDR3 is 13 amino acids. V was clipped by 6 bases and J by 5 bases; unmatched bases: 6. This chain's CDR3 is CASRVAGEETQYF. DNA for the CDR3: TGTGCCAGCAGAGTCGCGGGGGAGGAGACCCAGTACTTC.

The rearrangement joins TRBV10-3 to TRBJ1-2, with a possible D match to TRBD1 (6 bases). The CDR3 runs 13 residues. Trimming left V 4 bases short and J 5 bases short, with 11 bases between. The germline gives CDR1 ENHRY, CDR2 SYGVKD. The CDR3 sequence: CAISVEGGYGYTF. CDR3 bases: TGTGCCATCAGTGTGGAAGGGGGGTATGGCTACACCTTC.

This clonotype was counted only a few times. The J gene is TRBJ2-5, the V gene TRBV3-1, with TRBD2 identical over 8 bases. V dropped 4 bases and J dropped 1; count of bases not matched to a gene: 5. The CDR3 consists of 15 residues. The germline CDR1 and CDR2 sequences are LGHDT and YNNKEL (reference sequence). The CDR3 DNA reads TGTGCCAGCAGCCCCCAGACTAGCGCCCAAGAGACCCAGTACTTC. This encodes CASSPQTSAQETQYF.

The V and J genes are TRBV24-1 and TRBJ1-1; D possibly corresponds to TRBD1 (5 bases). Trimming cost V 6 bases and J 1 base, with 14 bases left between them. CDR1 KGHDR and CDR2 SFDVKD come from the germline V gene. This CDR3 spans 15 amino acids. The CDR3: CATSTGPRENTEAFF. CDR3 in DNA: TGTGCCACCAGTACAGGTCCTCGGGAGAACACTGAAGCTTTCTTT.

This clonotype turned up a few times. The chain links TRBV30 to TRBJ2-3; D gene ambiguous. The CDR3 is 13 residues long. Germline V gene sequence: CDR1 GTSNPN, CDR2 SVGIG (reference sequence). The germline V and J ends were trimmed by 0 bases and 3 bases, with 7 bases remaining between them. The CDR3 nucleotides read TGTGCCTGGAGTGTGAAGACAACAGATACGCAGTATTTT. Residues: CAWSVKTTDTQYF.

This chain connects TRBV12-3 or TRBV12-4 to TRBJ2-5; D is uncertain. With 7 bases removed from V and 1 base from J, the gap between germline ends came to 4 bases. The CDR3 has 11 residues. The CDR3 protein is CASTSQETQYF. The CDR3 DNA is TGTGCCAGCACGTCCCAAGAGACCCAGTACTTC.

V gene TRBV12-3 or TRBV12-4 combines with J gene TRBJ1-1, with TRBD1 as a possible D gene (6 bases). Trimming removed 3 bases from V and 1 base from J, with 15 bases in between. The CDR3 is made up of 16 amino acids. CDR3 nucleotides: TGTGCCAGCAGTTTTAGCCCGACAGGCGGGAACACTGAAGCTTTCTTT. Its protein is CASSFSPTGGNTEAFF.